This TCR beta chain appears in the sequencing data of a study of HIV-infected patients and healthy controls (dated by TCRdb to 2013 to 2014). For the wider study: The study asked whether deep sequencing of the TCR repertoire from small blood samples of HIV patients could detect immune perturbation and reconstitution.

V has 4 bases trimmed and J has 0 bases trimmed; junction bases matching no gene number 8. The CDR3 runs 17 residues from the cysteine to the phenylalanine. Only CDR3 DNA remains: 51 bases, in frame from the first base. Taken from the germline V gene (reference sequence), the CDR1 and CDR2 loops are SGHAT and FQDESV. Whole blood was used without cell fractionation, so the repertoire reflected all unsorted peripheral T cells. As controls, ten healthy donors without infection were sampled, and about 40% of the ten donors were sampled a second time approximately three months later. An approximately 2.5 ml sample of peripheral blood was drawn into Tempus tubes for RNA extraction. The TURBO-DNase kit was used to remove leftover genomic DNA, and GLOBINclear was used to deplete globin mRNA. 500 to 550 ng RNA was reverse transcribed with SuperScript III using primers against the alpha and beta constant regions. Separate alpha and beta chain libraries were made by chain-specific third strand synthesis with multiplexing indices. The protocol used a single primer pair to amplify all rearrangements within a chain, which avoided primer bias, and attached molecular barcodes to each cDNA molecule. Purified cDNA was ligated with T4 RNA Ligase 1 onto a 5' RACE adapter bearing a random hexamer and the SP2 sequencing primer site. The authors primed second strand synthesis from the SP2 site with Phusion polymerase and used slow temperature ramps to favor optimal annealing. Two random hexamer sequences, both added before amplification and joined together, made up the 12-nucleotide barcode of each molecule. An amplification PCR of about 23 cycles with P5s and P7 primers came after a short first PCR that had added P5 and P7 adapter elements plus a second index. In total the libraries went through roughly 30 PCR cycles, after which the libraries were quantified on a Qubit, sized on a Bioanalyzer, and diluted to approximately 4.2 nM. Sequencing of the normalized libraries was done on an Illumina MiSeq using 2 x 250 paired-end kits. Reverse transcription reactions underwent purification over MinElute columns, with elution into roughly 9.8 ul Tris-Cl. The adapter ligations were run for 20 to 25 hours at 16 degrees C, and AMPure XP beads at a 1:1 ratio were afterwards used to clean them. The authors' analysis ran thus. A modified Decombinator that output V, J, insert and barcode information was used to process the demultiplexed FASTQ files. Any sequence that shared a barcode yet differed from the dominant sequence was discarded as an error, and the number of original cDNA molecules was estimated by counting barcodes clustered at Levenshtein distance 3. For downstream analyses, the R packages ineq, vegan, igraph and RCytoscape were used, along with IMGT nomenclature and CDR3 definitions. V gene usage was calculated across distinct sequences, with every TCR tallied a single time to avoid skew from clonal expansion. Within a donor, similarity networks joined unique CDR3 amino acid sequences in every case where two of them were separated by a single Levenshtein edit. Published HIV-specific CDR3s (roughly 90 alpha, approximately 660 beta) and CMV-specific CDR3s (approximately 13 alpha, about 260 beta) were assembled and queried against the repertoires. It was shown by random subsampling to size-matched repertoires that the decreased diversity of patients was not caused by their lower sequence numbers. TCRdb reran the public reads through fastp at Q25 and MiXCR, keeping productive beta chains. A single entry per CDR3 protein holds the most common genes and DNA from its merged rows. It is TCRdb's table, rather than the study itself, that gives the V and J calls and clone size. The sample records approximately 18,000 distinct CDR3 sequences, 7.5% to 9% of which are singletons. Together, the top ten hold roughly 2.5% of the sample.

This clonotype was seen only a few times. The antigen this receptor binds is unknown. Base quality data are lacking; no much larger clone is found one base away. General study outcomes and caveats: Eight alpha and eight beta V genes showed significantly different mean usage between HIV-infected patients and controls. HLA typing of donors was not performed in the study. The apparent post-therapy recovery of the Gini index in HIV-infected patients was not reproduced in size-matched repertoire data. HIV-infected repertoires showed significantly elevated mean Gini indices relative to controls, which possibly reflects oligoclonality. Alpha-chain CDR3s from MAIT cells appeared at high frequency in healthy controls but were severely depleted in HIV+ repertoires. Most CMV-associated CDR3s became more frequent during therapy, although their change was not significant, whereas HIV-associated CDR3s showed a significant decrease in frequency. Processing included only sixteen HIV-infected individuals, and this was regarded by the authors as a major limit on how widely the findings apply. Compared with untreated HIV+ repertoires, healthy control repertoires had roughly threefold more distinct CDR3s and a higher Shannon diversity. Unequal numbers of distinct sequences between patients and controls complicated comparisons, and size-matching overweighted rare events from HIV-infected data. By Jaccard index and by the count of highly shared sequences, healthy controls shared more CDR3s between individuals than HIV+ patients did. Alpha-beta chain pairing was not determined in the samples. Using whole blood restricted sequencing depth and prevented separating the dynamics of distinct T-cell subpopulations. The observed differences in diversity could not be explained by the slight differences in age and sex profiles between the study cohorts.

Material for sequencing was blood. The TCR originated in an adult in good health. The chain uses TRBV11-1 and TRBJ2-3, and 9 junction bases match TRBD2. The bases are TGTGCCAGCAGCTCAAACCAAGCGGGAGGTAGCACAGATACGCAGTATTTT. Translation gives CASSSNQAGGSTDTQYF.